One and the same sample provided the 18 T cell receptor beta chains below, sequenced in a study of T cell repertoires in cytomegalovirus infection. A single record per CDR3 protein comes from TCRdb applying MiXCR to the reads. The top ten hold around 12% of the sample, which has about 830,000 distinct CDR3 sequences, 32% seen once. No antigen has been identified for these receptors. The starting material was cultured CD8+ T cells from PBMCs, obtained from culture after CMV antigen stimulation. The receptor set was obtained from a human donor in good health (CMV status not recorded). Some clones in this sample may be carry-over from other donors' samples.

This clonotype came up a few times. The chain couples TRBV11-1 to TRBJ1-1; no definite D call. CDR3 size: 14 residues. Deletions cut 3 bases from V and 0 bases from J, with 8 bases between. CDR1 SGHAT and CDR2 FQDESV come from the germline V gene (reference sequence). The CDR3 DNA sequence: TGTGCCAGCAGCTTGACAAAAATGAACACTGAAGCTTTCTTT. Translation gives CASSLTKMNTEAFF.

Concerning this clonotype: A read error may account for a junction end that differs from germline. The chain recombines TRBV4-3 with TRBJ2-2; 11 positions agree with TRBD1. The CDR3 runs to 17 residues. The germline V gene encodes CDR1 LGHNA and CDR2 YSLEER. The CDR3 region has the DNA TGCGTCAGCAGCCAAGATTTCGGGACAGGGGGCACCGGGGAGCTGTTTTTT. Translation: CVSSQDFGTGGTGELFF.

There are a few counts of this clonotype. The CDR3 loop reads CASSLTSYTEAFF. CDR3 bases: TGTGCCAGCAGCCTCACGAGTTACACTGAAGCTTTCTTT. This chain uses TRBV5-4 with TRBJ1-1; the D is unclear. Germline V gene sequence: CDR1 SGHNT, CDR2 YYREEE (reference sequence). V was shortened by 4 bases and J by 3 bases, with 10 bases between the two germline ends. The CDR3 is made up of 13 amino acids. Full variable domain (rest looked up from reference TRBV5-4 and TRBJ1-1): ETGVTQSPTHLIKTRGQQVTLRCSSQSGHNTVSWYQQALGQGPQFIFQYYREEENGRGNFPPRFSGLQFPNYSSELNVNALELDDSALYLCASSLTSYTEAFFGQGTRLTVV.

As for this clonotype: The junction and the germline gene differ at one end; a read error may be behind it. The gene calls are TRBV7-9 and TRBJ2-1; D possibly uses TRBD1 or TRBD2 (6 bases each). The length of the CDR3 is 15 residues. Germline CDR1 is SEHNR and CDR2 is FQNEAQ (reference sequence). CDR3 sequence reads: CVSSLARPRGVEQFF. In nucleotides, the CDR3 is TGTGTCAGCAGCTTAGCCCGACCGAGGGGGGTGGAGCAGTTCTTC.

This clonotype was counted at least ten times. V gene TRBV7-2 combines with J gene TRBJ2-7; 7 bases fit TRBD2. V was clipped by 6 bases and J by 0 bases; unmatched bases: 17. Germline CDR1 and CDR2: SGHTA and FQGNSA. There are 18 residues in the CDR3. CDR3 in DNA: TGTGCCAGCAGACCGATCGGCGCGTGGGCGGGGGACTCCTACGAGCAGTACGTC. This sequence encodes CASRPIGAWAGDSYEQYV.

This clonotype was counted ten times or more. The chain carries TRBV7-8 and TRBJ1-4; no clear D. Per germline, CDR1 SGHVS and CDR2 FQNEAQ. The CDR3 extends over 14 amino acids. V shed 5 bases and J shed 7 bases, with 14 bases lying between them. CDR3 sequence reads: CASSLRRVGEKLFF. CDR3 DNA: TGTGCCAGCAGCCTACGTCGGGTGGGTGAAAAACTGTTTTTT.

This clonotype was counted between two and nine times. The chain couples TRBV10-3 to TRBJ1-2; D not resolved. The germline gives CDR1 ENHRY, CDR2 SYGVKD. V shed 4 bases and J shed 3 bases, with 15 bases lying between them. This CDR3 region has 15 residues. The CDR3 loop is CAISGRTGPDYGYTF. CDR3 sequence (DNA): TGTGCCATCAGTGGGCGGACCGGGCCGGACTATGGCTACACCTTC.

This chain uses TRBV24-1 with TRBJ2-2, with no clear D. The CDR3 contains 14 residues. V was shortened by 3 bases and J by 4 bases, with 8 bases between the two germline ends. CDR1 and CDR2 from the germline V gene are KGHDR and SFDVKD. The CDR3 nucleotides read TGTGCCACCAGTGATACGTTGGCCACCGGGGAGCTGTTTTTT. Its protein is CATSDTLATGELFF.

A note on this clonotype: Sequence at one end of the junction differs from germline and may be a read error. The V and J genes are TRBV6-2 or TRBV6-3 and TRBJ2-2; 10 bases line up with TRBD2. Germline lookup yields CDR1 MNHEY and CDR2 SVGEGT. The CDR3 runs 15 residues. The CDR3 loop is CANSYNGLAVGELFF. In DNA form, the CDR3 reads TGTGCCAACAGTTACAACGGACTAGCGGTCGGGGAGCTGTTTTTT.

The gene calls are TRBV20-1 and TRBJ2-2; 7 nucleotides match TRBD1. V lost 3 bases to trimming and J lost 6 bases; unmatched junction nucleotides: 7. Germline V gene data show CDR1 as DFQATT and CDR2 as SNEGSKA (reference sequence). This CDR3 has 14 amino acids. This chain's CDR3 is CSARVTGAPGELFF. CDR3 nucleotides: TGCAGTGCTAGGGTTACAGGGGCCCCCGGGGAGCTGTTTTTT.

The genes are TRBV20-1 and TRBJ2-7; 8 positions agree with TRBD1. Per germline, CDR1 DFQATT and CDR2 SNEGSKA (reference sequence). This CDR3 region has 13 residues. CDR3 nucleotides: TGTAGTGCTAGGACAGGGAGCTCCTACGAGCAGTACGTC. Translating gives CSARTGSSYEQYV.

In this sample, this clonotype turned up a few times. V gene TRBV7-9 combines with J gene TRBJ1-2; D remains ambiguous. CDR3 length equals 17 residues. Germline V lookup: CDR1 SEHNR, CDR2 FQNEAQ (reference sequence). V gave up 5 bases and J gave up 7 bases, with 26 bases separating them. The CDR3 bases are TGTGCCAGCAGCCTAGGCCGAGAGCTGGGTGAGGGTGGTGGCTACACCTTC. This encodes CASSLGRELGEGGGYTF.

CDR3 DNA: TGTGCCAGCGGGCAGGGCTTCTATGGCTACACCTTC. Translated, it gives CASGQGFYGYTF. The V call is TRBV12-3 or TRBV12-4, the J call TRBJ1-2, with D tentatively TRBD1 (5 bases). V lost 8 bases and J 4 bases, leaving 11 bases between the germline ends. This CDR3 region has 12 residues.

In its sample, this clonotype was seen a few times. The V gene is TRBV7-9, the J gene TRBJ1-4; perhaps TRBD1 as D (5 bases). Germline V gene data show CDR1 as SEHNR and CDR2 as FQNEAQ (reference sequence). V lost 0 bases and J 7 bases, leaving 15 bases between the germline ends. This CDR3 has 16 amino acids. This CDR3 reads CASSLAEGLRSEKLFF. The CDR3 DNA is TGTGCCAGCAGCTTAGCGGAGGGGTTGAGATCTGAAAAACTGTTTTTT.

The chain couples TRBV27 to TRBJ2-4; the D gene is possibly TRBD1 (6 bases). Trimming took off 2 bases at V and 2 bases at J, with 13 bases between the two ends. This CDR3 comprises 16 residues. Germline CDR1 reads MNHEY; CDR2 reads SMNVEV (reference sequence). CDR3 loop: CASSLGGEITKNIQYF. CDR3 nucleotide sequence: TGTGCCAGCAGTTTAGGGGGCGAAATTACCAAAAACATTCAGTACTTC.

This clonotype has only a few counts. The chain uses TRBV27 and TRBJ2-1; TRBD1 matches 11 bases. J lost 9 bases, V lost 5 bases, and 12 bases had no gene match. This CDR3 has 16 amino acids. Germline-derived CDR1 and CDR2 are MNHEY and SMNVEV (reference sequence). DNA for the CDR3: TGTGCCAGCAGTAAGTTGCCGGGACAGGGGGAGAGTGAGCAGTTCTTC. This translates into CASSKLPGQGESEQFF.

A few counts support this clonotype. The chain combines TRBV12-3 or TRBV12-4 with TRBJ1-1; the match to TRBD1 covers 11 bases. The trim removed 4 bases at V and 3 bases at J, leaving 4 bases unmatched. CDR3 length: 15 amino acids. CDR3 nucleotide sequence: TGTGCCAGCAGTTCTTGGACAGGGGGCGACACTGAAGCTTTCTTT. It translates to CASSSWTGGDTEAFF.

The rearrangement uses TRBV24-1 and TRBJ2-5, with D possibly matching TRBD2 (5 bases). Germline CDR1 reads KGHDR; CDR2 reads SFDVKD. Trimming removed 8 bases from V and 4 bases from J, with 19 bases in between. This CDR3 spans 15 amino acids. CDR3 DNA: TGTGCCACCACTGACACTACAGAGGGCCCAGAGACCCAGTACTTC. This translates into CATTDTTEGPETQYF.